These 9 T cell receptor beta chains were sequenced from one sample in a study of graft-versus-host responses after intestinal transplantation. TCRdb's table, derived via immunoSEQ multiplex PCR, lists solely in-frame clones and lacks some. The profile shows more than 50,000 clones, more than 75% of them singletons. This specimen was PBMCs, taken about 120 days after intestinal transplantation. These receptors all come from a human patient who received an intestinal transplant, so some T cells may come from the graft donor.

The gene calls are TRBV19 and TRBJ1-2; D gene unclear. This CDR3 is 12 amino acids long. CDR1 is LNHDA and CDR2 is SQIVND in the germline V gene (reference sequence). V lost 5 bases, J lost 7 bases, and 11 bases lay in between. This CDR3 is CASSLRYLGYTF. The CDR3 bases are TGTGCCAGTAGTCTCCGATACCTTGGCTACACCTTC.

V and J are TRBV5-4 and TRBJ2-1, with D perhaps matching TRBD1 or TRBD2 (5 bases each). The CDR3 runs 16 residues. Trimming stripped 2 bases from V and 6 bases from J, with 18 bases between. The germline V gene has CDR1 SGHNT and CDR2 YYREEE (reference sequence). This CDR3 is CASSFPGRSRANEQFF. The CDR3 coding sequence is TGTGCCAGCAGCTTCCCGGGACGCTCAAGAGCCAATGAGCAGTTCTTC.

The chain recombines TRBV18 with TRBJ2-7; 7 nucleotides agree with TRBD1. The trim removed 3 bases at V and 0 bases at J, leaving 11 bases unmatched. Germline CDR1 is KGHSH and CDR2 is LQKENI. The CDR3 has 17 amino acids. CDR3 sequence: CASSPVIGQVNSYEQYF. CDR3 DNA sequence: TGTGCCAGCTCACCCGTTATCGGACAGGTCAACTCCTACGAGCAGTACTTC.

The V and J genes are TRBV15 and TRBJ2-2, with TRBD2 identical over 8 bases. Germline CDR1 and CDR2: LNHNV and YYDKDF (reference sequence). J was trimmed by 2 bases and V by 4 bases; bases with no gene match: 6. The CDR3 runs to 16 residues. DNA of the CDR3: TGTGCCACCAGCACCACGGGAGGGGTTAACACCGGGGAGCTGTTTTTT. Protein sequence: CATSTTGGVNTGELFF.

This clone was observed once. The genes are TRBV7-3 and TRBJ1-3; a weak D match, TRBD1 (6 bases). Germline CDR1 reads SGHTA; CDR2 reads FQGTGA. V gave up 5 bases and J gave up 0 bases, with 11 bases separating them. The CDR3 has 15 residues. The CDR3 region has the DNA TGTGCCAGCAGCGTTACAGGGACCTCTGGAAACACCATATATTTT. It specifies CASSVTGTSGNTIYF.

The chain joins TRBV18 to TRBJ2-3, with D perhaps being TRBD1 or TRBD2 (5 bases each). The V gene's germline CDR1 is KGHSH and CDR2 LQKENI. V was clipped by 3 bases and J by 4 bases, with 14 bases between them. The CDR3 consists of 15 residues. DNA for the CDR3: TGTGCCAGCTCACCGCGACCCCGAGGGGCAGATACGCAGTATTTT. Its translation is CASSPRPRGADTQYF.

The chain joins TRBV15 to TRBJ2-7; the D gene is possibly TRBD2 (6 bases). Trimming cost V 0 bases and J 3 bases, with 12 bases left between them. CDR3 length equals 15 residues. CDR1 LNHNV and CDR2 YYDKDF come from the germline V gene (reference sequence). CDR3 protein: CATSRDRGSNYEQYF. The CDR3 DNA reads as TGTGCCACCAGCAGAGATCGGGGGAGTAACTACGAGCAGTACTTC.

On this clone: This CDR3 is also generated by other DNA sequences in the sample. V usage is TRBV11-2 and J usage is TRBJ2-1; 8 nucleotides agree with TRBD2. The germline V gene encodes CDR1 SGHAT and CDR2 FQNNGV. The CDR3 runs to 15 residues. V shed 2 bases and J 7 bases; nucleotides not matched to a gene: 7. CDR3 coding DNA: TGTGCCAGCAGCTTACCGAGCGGGAGTTGGAATGAGCAGTTCTTC. Translated: CASSLPSGSWNEQFF.

The chain uses TRBV19 and TRBJ2-6; 7 nucleotides align to TRBD1. Per germline, CDR1 LNHDA and CDR2 SQIVND (reference sequence). The CDR3 is 15 residues long. V was pared by 4 bases and J by 4 bases, with 4 bases of the junction left unmatched. CDR3 region: CASSTDRAGANVLTF. The CDR3 DNA follows: TGTGCCAGTAGTACAGACAGGGCCGGGGCCAACGTCCTGACTTTC.